These 15 T cell receptor beta chains were sequenced from one sample in a study of OX40 agonist ivuxolimab in advanced cancers. The method was immunoSEQ multiplex PCR; TCRdb's version includes in-frame clones alone and lacks a portion of them. Here the sample spans over 25,000 clones, 85% being singletons. The material was CD4+ or CD8+ T cells sorted from blood, obtained in a trial of the OX40 agonist ivuxolimab. These receptors originate from an adult with an advanced solid tumor such as melanoma, head and neck, liver or kidney cancer.

The chain combines TRBV21-1 with TRBJ2-1; the D call TRBD2 from the table was never checked on the DNA. TRBV21-1 is an annotated pseudogene. This CDR3 region has 17 residues. CDR3 residues: CASSKVADSSSEHEQFF. CDR3 coding DNA: TGTGCCAGCAGCAAAGTTGCGGACTCGAGCAGTGAACATGAGCAGTTCTTC.

The rearrangement uses TRBV7-3 and TRBJ2-2, with a weak D call TRBD1 (5 bases). Trimming removed 1 base from V and 0 bases from J, with 6 bases in between. The CDR3 extends over 15 amino acids. The germline CDR1 and CDR2 sequences are SGHTA and FQGTGA. The CDR3 coding sequence is TGTGCCAGCAGCTTAATAGGGGCGAACACCGGGGAGCTGTTTTTT. Amino acid sequence: CASSLIGANTGELFF.

The chain joins TRBV9 to TRBJ1-2; no reliable D call. In germline, CDR1 is SGDLS, CDR2 YYNGEE. The CDR3 contains 16 residues. The ends were cut back, 0 bases at V and 0 bases at J, with 12 bases in the middle. CDR3 residues: CASSVVAESSNYGYTF. DNA for the CDR3: TGTGCCAGCAGCGTAGTGGCAGAAAGTTCTAACTATGGCTACACCTTC.

This chain links TRBV9 with TRBJ2-7; 7 bases are a match to TRBD1. The CDR3 consists of 16 residues. Per germline, CDR1 SGDLS and CDR2 YYNGEE. V gave up 3 bases and J gave up 3 bases; unmatched junction bases: 12. The CDR3: CASSAGSGTAFYEQYF. As DNA, the CDR3 is TGTGCCAGCAGCGCCGGCTCCGGGACAGCGTTCTACGAGCAGTACTTC.

This chain links TRBV9 with TRBJ1-4; no firm D call. The CDR3 sequence is 14 residues long. CDR1 and CDR2 from the germline V gene are SGDLS and YYNGEE. V lost 2 bases, J lost 5 bases, and 10 bases lay in between. In DNA form, the CDR3 reads TGTGCCAGCAGCGTCGGACGGTTCAATGAAAAACTGTTTTTT. It translates to CASSVGRFNEKLFF.

This clone was observed once. At one end, the junction sequence differs from germline, possibly due to a read error. This chain uses TRBV4-3 with TRBJ1-2; no firm D call. Germline lookup yields CDR1 LGHNA and CDR2 YSLEER. The CDR3 consists of 11 residues. DNA of the CDR3: TGCGCCAGCAGCCAACGAGACCTTATAGCCTTC. Translation: CASSQRDLIAF.

This clone was counted a few times. The V gene is TRBV4-1, the J gene TRBJ1-1; the D is unclear. V lost 4 bases and J 0 bases, leaving 6 bases between the germline ends. The germline V gene encodes CDR1 MGHRA and CDR2 YSYEKL. The CDR3 covers 13 residues. The chain's CDR3 is CASSRGLNTEAFF. CDR3 nucleotide sequence: TGCGCCAGCAGCCGCGGATTGAACACTGAAGCTTTCTTT.

V is TRBV6-5 and J is TRBJ2-2, with unresolved D. CDR3 length equals 14 residues. The V and J ends lost 2 bases and 5 bases respectively, with 9 bases between them. The germline V gene has CDR1 MNHEY and CDR2 SVGAGI. The CDR3, as DNA: TGTGCCAGCAGTTACCGGATCGGGACCGGGGAGCTGTTTTTT. It specifies CASSYRIGTGELFF.

This CDR3 reads CASSLGFEQYF. The CDR3 bases are TGCGCCAGCAGCTTAGGCTTCGAGCAGTACTTC. V usage is TRBV5-1 and J usage is TRBJ2-7; no clear D. The ends were cut back, 2 bases at V and 6 bases at J, with 6 bases in the middle. The CDR3 is 11 residues long. Germline loops: CDR1 SGHRS, CDR2 YFSETQ.

This clone was seen only a few times. The genes are TRBV2 and TRBJ2-2, with a weak D call TRBD2 (5 bases). The germline gives CDR1 SNHLY, CDR2 FYNNEI. V was clipped by 6 bases and J by 7 bases, with 12 bases between them. CDR3 length: 13 amino acids. The CDR3 DNA reads as TGTGCCAGCAGAGAACCGGGATTCGGGGAGCTGTTTTTT. As protein: CASREPGFGELFF.

The chain couples TRBV28 to TRBJ2-7; D is undetermined. The CDR3 spans 14 residues. Germline assignment: CDR1 MDHEN and CDR2 SYDVKM. V was pared by 10 bases and J by 3 bases, with 19 bases between. The CDR3 sequence: CAIDRAPKGYEQYF. The CDR3 DNA reads as TGTGCCATCGATAGGGCACCCAAGGGCTACGAGCAGTACTTC.

This clone has only one observation. This chain's CDR3 is CASSYDSSGNTIYF. In DNA, the CDR3 is TGTGCCAGCAGTTATGACAGCTCTGGAAACACCATATATTTT. V usage is TRBV28 and J usage is TRBJ1-3, with a tentative D call TRBD1 (5 bases). In germline, CDR1 is MDHEN, CDR2 SYDVKM. This CDR3 region has 14 residues. The V end was cut by 4 bases, the J end by 0 bases, with 7 bases between.

This chain joins TRBV19 and TRBJ1-1; perhaps TRBD1 as D (5 bases). Trimming cost V 7 bases and J 4 bases, with 19 bases left between them. There are 15 residues in the CDR3. CDR1 LNHDA and CDR2 SQIVND come from the germline V gene (reference sequence). The CDR3 reads CASTPGGLGGTEAFF. The CDR3 bases are TGTGCCAGTACGCCGGGAGGTCTCGGGGGCACTGAAGCTTTCTTT.

The sample holds many counts of this clone. V gene TRBV25-1 combines with J gene TRBJ1-2; no clear D. The V end was cut by 3 bases, the J end by 8 bases, with 7 bases between. The germline gives CDR1 MGHDK, CDR2 SYGVNS. There are 11 residues in the CDR3. The chain's CDR3 is CASSDGRGYTF. The CDR3 DNA follows: TGTGCCAGCAGTGATGGTAGAGGCTACACCTTC.

The chain carries TRBV4-1 and TRBJ1-6, with D possibly matching TRBD1 (5 bases). CDR1 is MGHRA, CDR2 YSYEKL, per germline. V lost 0 bases and J 8 bases, leaving 14 bases between the germline ends. The CDR3 sequence is 16 residues long. The CDR3, as DNA: TGCGCCAGCAGCCAAGATGGGGCAGAACTTTATTCACCCCTCCACTTT. Protein product: CASSQDGAELYSPLHF.